The TCR beta chain under discussion was sequenced for a study of control samples from healthy donors and cancer patients. Profiling relied on immunoSEQ multiplex PCR, and the TCRdb table lists in-frame clones only, not all of them. The sample consists of 55,000 to 85,000 clones, roughly nine tenths of them appearing once. This clone was seen only once. The trim removed 5 bases at V and 6 bases at J, leaving 11 bases unmatched. CDR1 is LNHDA, CDR2 SQIVND, per germline (reference sequence). This CDR3 region has 15 residues. This sequence was found in a man aged 55 to 70 with lung cancer. The chain couples TRBV19 to TRBJ2-5; 8 bases line up with TRBD2. The specimen was PBMCs. This CDR3 is CASSAGGAKEKTQYF. In DNA, the CDR3 is TGTGCCAGTAGTGCCGGGGGGGCGAAGGAAAAGACCCAGTACTTC. Variable domain in full (rest from reference TRBV19 and TRBJ2-5): DGGITQSPKYLFRKEGQNVTLSCEQNLNHDAMYWYRQDPGQGLRLIYYSQIVNDFQKGDIAEGYSVSREKKESFPLTVTSAQKNPTAFYLCASSAGGAKEKTQYFGPGTRLLVL.